This TCR beta chain was sequenced during a study of blood T cells in healthy people across ages. Study results and caveats: TCR beta diversity, measured per million T cells, fell in a roughly linear way with age. Those diversity estimates obtained from one million T cells were thought to be underestimates.

CDR3 length equals 15 residues. Germline CDR1 and CDR2: SQVTM and ANQGSEA. V lost 4 bases and J 4 bases, leaving 18 bases between the germline ends. The use of a sample-barcoded 5' primer and a J-beta primer mix characterized a second PCR of roughly 6 to 12 cycles. The yield of each sample was at least 2.5 million CDR3-containing paired-end reads. MiXCR, run by TCRdb on the 5' RACE reads, gives a single entry per CDR3 protein. This sample yields 700,000 to 950,000 distinct CDR3 sequences, of which about three fifths are seen a single time; 22% belongs to the top ten. About this clonotype itself: Its antigen is currently unknown.

The sample, approximately 10 milliliters of peripheral blood, was drawn from each donor. This TCR was sampled from a man aged 25 to 45 in good health. Input material: blood. The V and J genes are TRBV29-1 and TRBJ2-3; D is perhaps TRBD2 (7 bases). CDR3 protein: CSVGSGRGGADTQYF. The CDR3 nucleotides are TGCAGCGTTGGATCGGGTAGGGGGGGAGCAGATACGCAGTATTTT.